Below are 9 T cell receptor beta chains sequenced from a single sample in a study of human versus mouse CDR3 diversity and MHC coevolution. Here immunoSEQ multiplex PCR was the method, and the copy in TCRdb shows in-frame clones only, minus some. The table records over 60,000 clones, 92% of them present only once. The specimen sequenced was naive CD4+ T cells from blood. The subset denotes: CD45RO-negative CD62L-positive naive CD4 T cells. All receptors come from a person aged 30 to 69 in good health.

This sequence joins TRBV4-1 and TRBJ1-3; D might be TRBD1 (5 bases). V was pared by 6 bases and J by 0 bases, with 12 bases between. The V gene's germline CDR1 is MGHRA and CDR2 YSYEKL. The CDR3 is made up of 15 amino acids. This CDR3 is CASSTGQGSGNTIYF. In DNA, the CDR3 is TGCGCCAGCAGTACCGGGCAGGGCTCTGGAAACACCATATATTTT.

The chain couples TRBV4-1 to TRBJ2-1; 10 bases map to TRBD2. V lost 7 bases to trimming and J lost 1 base; unmatched junction nucleotides: 7. The CDR3 consists of 16 residues. The germline CDR1 and CDR2 sequences are MGHRA and YSYEKL. The CDR3 DNA reads TGCGCCAGCACGTCCGGGACTAGCGTGTCCTACAATGAGCAGTTCTTC. It translates to CASTSGTSVSYNEQFF.

The chain has TRBV19 and TRBJ1-6, with 7 bases fitting TRBD1. J was trimmed by 5 bases and V by 9 bases; bases with no gene match: 10. CDR1 is LNHDA and CDR2 is SQIVND in the germline V gene (reference sequence). CDR3 length equals 15 residues. The CDR3 region has the DNA TGTGCCAGCCAGGCGAGTACAGGGGATAATTCACCCCTCCACTTT. Encoded protein: CASQASTGDNSPLHF.

V usage is TRBV9 and J usage is TRBJ2-7; D possibly corresponds to TRBD1 (6 bases). V lost 4 bases to trimming and J lost 0 bases, with 14 bases between them. Germline CDR1 is SGDLS and CDR2 is YYNGEE. The CDR3 is made up of 15 amino acids. As DNA, the CDR3 is TGTGCCAGCAGCTCCTCCTGGACAGCCTCCTACGAGCAGTACTTC. It yields the protein CASSSSWTASYEQYF.

This clone was detected only a few times. The V call is TRBV7-9, the J call TRBJ2-7, with 8 bases matching TRBD2. This CDR3 is built from 14 residues. From germline, CDR1 is SEHNR and CDR2 FQNEAQ (reference sequence). V shed 3 bases, J shed 2 bases, and the junction held 3 bases outside the gene matches. CDR3 bases: TGTGCCAGCAGCTTTGGGACTAGTGCCTACGAGCAGTACTTC. This gives the protein CASSFGTSAYEQYF.

The V and J genes are TRBV19 and TRBJ1-1, with 8 bases fitting TRBD1. V lost 2 bases, J lost 0 bases, and 14 bases stayed unmatched. CDR1 is LNHDA, CDR2 SQIVND, per germline (reference sequence). The CDR3 is made up of 19 amino acids. The DNA of the CDR3 is TGTGCCAGTAGTATAATAGGGGTTTTTCCGGGACAGGTGAACACTGAAGCTTTCTTT. This gives the protein CASSIIGVFPGQVNTEAFF.

V gene TRBV18 combines with J gene TRBJ1-4; 7 nucleotides match TRBD1. In germline, CDR1 is KGHSH, CDR2 LQKENI. Trimming took 5 bases from V and 5 from J; bases not matched to a gene: 5. The CDR3 spans 14 residues. The CDR3 region is CASSGTAVNEKLFF. In DNA form, the CDR3 reads TGTGCCAGCTCAGGGACAGCTGTAAATGAAAAACTGTTTTTT. Together with reference TRBV18 and TRBJ1-4, the CDR3 gives the full variable domain: NAGVMQNPRHLVRRRGQEARLRCSPMKGHSHVYWYRQLPEEGLKFMVYLQKENIIDESGMPKERFSAEFPKEGPSILRIQQVVRGDSAAYFCASSGTAVNEKLFFGSGTQLSVL.

This sequence joins TRBV18 and TRBJ1-1; 7 bases align to TRBD1. Germline CDR1 and CDR2: KGHSH and LQKENI. The CDR3 runs 16 residues. J lost 1 base, V lost 2 bases, and 7 bases had no gene match. The CDR3 region is CASSPRTGLENTEAFF. The CDR3 nucleotides read TGTGCCAGCTCACCAAGGACAGGACTCGAGAACACTGAAGCTTTCTTT. The complete variable domain, with remaining parts taken from reference TRBV18 and TRBJ1-1, reads NAGVMQNPRHLVRRRGQEARLRCSPMKGHSHVYWYRQLPEEGLKFMVYLQKENIIDESGMPKERFSAEFPKEGPSILRIQQVVRGDSAAYFCASSPRTGLENTEAFFGQGTRLTVV.

V is TRBV5-1 and J is TRBJ2-5, with D maybe TRBD2 (6 bases). This CDR3 is built from 14 residues. Germline assignment: CDR1 SGHRS and CDR2 YFSETQ. V was trimmed by 4 bases and J by 5 bases, leaving 15 bases between them. CDR3 protein: CASSPESGGETQYF. The CDR3 region has the DNA TGCGCCAGCAGCCCAGAGAGCGGAGGGGAGACCCAGTACTTC.